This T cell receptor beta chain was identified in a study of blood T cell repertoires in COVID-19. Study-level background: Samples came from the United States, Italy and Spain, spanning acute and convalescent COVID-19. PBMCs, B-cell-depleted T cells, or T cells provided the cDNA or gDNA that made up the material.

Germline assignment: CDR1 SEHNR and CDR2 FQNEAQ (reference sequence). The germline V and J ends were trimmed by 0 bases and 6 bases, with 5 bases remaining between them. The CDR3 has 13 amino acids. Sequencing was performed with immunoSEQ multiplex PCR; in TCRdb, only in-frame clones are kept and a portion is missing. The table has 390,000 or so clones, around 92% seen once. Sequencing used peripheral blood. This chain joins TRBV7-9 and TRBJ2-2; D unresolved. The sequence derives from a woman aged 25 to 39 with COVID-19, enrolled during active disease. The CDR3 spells CASSLAGPGELFF. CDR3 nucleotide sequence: TGTGCCAGCAGCTTAGCGGGCCCCGGGGAGCTGTTTTTT.